Shown below are 16 T cell receptor beta chains from a single sample sequenced in a study of blood T cell repertoires in COVID-19 (dated by TCRdb to 2020 to 2021). Receptor amplification or capture employed the immunoSEQ multiplex PCR assay. In its TCRdb copy, this immuneACCESS table keeps in-frame sequences only and misses some clones. Where compared with another copy, unresolved V genes explain less than half of these, and the others have no known cause. The sample data list about 220,000 clones, and roughly 80% of these were observed just once. Of the sample, about 5% is held by the ten largest clones. Sequencing was carried out using peripheral blood. These receptors originate from a woman in her seventies with COVID-19, enrolled during active disease.

The chain links TRBV28 to TRBJ1-5, with 7 bases identical to TRBD1. The CDR3 has 12 residues. CDR1 is MDHEN and CDR2 is SYDVKM in the germline V gene. J lost 4 bases, V lost 6 bases, and 0 bases had no gene match. The CDR3 spells CASRQGNQPQHF. CDR3 in DNA: TGTGCCAGCAGACAGGGGAATCAGCCCCAGCATTTT.

The V gene is TRBV10-2, the J gene TRBJ2-7; no clear D. The CDR3 spans 15 residues. V was shortened by 3 bases and J by 0 bases, with 12 bases between the two germline ends. Germline values: CDR1 WSHSY, CDR2 SAAADI. The CDR3 protein is CASSEKRLSSYEQYF. CDR3 DNA: TGCGCCAGCAGTGAAAAGCGCCTAAGCTCCTACGAGCAGTACTTC.

This sequence joins TRBV30 and TRBJ1-2; 7 positions agree with TRBD1. Germline V gives CDR1 GTSNPN, CDR2 SVGIG (reference sequence). The CDR3 extends over 11 amino acids. The V segment lost 3 bases and the J segment 6 bases; nucleotides outside the gene matches: 1. The CDR3 is CAWRDRDGYTF. The CDR3 nucleotides read TGTGCCTGGAGAGACAGGGATGGCTACACCTTC.

This clone was seen a single time. CDR3 residues: CASNDLAGSSYNEQFF. The CDR3 DNA follows: TGTGCCAGCAACGACTTAGCGGGCAGCTCCTACAATGAGCAGTTCTTC. The J gene is TRBJ2-1, the V gene TRBV11-2; the match to TRBD2 covers 7 bases. The CDR3 has 16 residues. J gave up 0 bases and V 7 bases, and 9 bases lay outside the gene matches. Germline loops: CDR1 SGHAT, CDR2 FQNNGV.

This clone was seen once. V usage is TRBV5-1 and J usage is TRBJ2-7, with 9 positions matching TRBD1. This CDR3 has 16 residues. Germline-derived CDR1 and CDR2 are SGHRS and YFSETQ. V shed 3 bases and J 2 bases; nucleotides not matched to a gene: 9. CDR3 region: CASSWAPGQGTYEQYF. CDR3 nucleotide sequence: TGCGCCAGCAGCTGGGCGCCGGGACAGGGCACCTACGAGCAGTACTTC.

This sequence joins TRBV28 and TRBJ2-3; D may be TRBD2 (6 bases). The CDR3 runs to 13 residues. Germline V gene data show CDR1 as MDHEN and CDR2 as SYDVKM. Trimming took off 7 bases at V and 0 bases at J, with 8 bases between the two ends. The CDR3 coding sequence is TGTGCCAGCATCAGCGGGAGCACAGATACGCAGTATTTT. As protein: CASISGSTDTQYF.

V gene TRBV10-1 combines with J gene TRBJ2-3; 10 bases are shared with TRBD1. The CDR3 has 15 amino acids. Germline CDR1 reads WNHNN; CDR2 reads SYGVQD (reference sequence). V lost 5 bases to trimming and J lost 2 bases; unmatched junction nucleotides: 4. CDR3 sequence (DNA): TGCGCCAGCAGTACCGGGACAGGGGCCACAGATACGCAGTATTTT. Translating it yields CASSTGTGATDTQYF.

The CDR3 bases are TGCGCCAGCAGCTTGTCCGTCACCGGGGAGCTGTTTTTT. Its translation is CASSLSVTGELFF. The rearrangement uses TRBV5-1 and TRBJ2-2; D call uncertain. The CDR3 consists of 13 residues. Trimming took off 1 base at V and 4 bases at J, with 5 bases between the two ends. Per germline, CDR1 SGHRS and CDR2 YFSETQ.

The chain links TRBV5-1 to TRBJ2-1; a possible D gene is TRBD1 (6 bases). The CDR3 is made up of 15 amino acids. Germline-derived CDR1 and CDR2 are SGHRS and YFSETQ. Deletions cut 1 base from V and 7 bases from J, with 15 bases between. CDR3 nucleotides: TGCGCCAGCAGCTTGTCCCCGACAGGATTGAATGAGCAGTTCTTC. Translated, it gives CASSLSPTGLNEQFF.

The chain recombines TRBV6-5 with TRBJ1-1, with 7 bases aligning to TRBD1. CDR1 is MNHEY and CDR2 is SVGAGI in the germline V gene. The J segment lost 5 bases and the V segment lost 0 bases, leaving 6 bases of the junction unmatched. CDR3 length: 15 amino acids. CDR3 in amino acids: CASSYSNTGETEAFF. Here the CDR3 DNA reads TGTGCCAGCAGTTACTCGAATACAGGGGAAACTGAAGCTTTCTTT.

The chain recombines TRBV7-8 with TRBJ2-1, with TRBD2 identical over 8 bases. V shed 4 bases and J 4 bases; nucleotides not matched to a gene: 9. Germline CDR1 SGHVS, CDR2 FQNEAQ. This CDR3 is 16 amino acids long. The CDR3 sequence is CASSSLLAEKYNEQFF. CDR3 nucleotides: TGTGCCAGCAGCTCCTTACTAGCGGAAAAATACAATGAGCAGTTCTTC.

The chain has TRBV7-6 and TRBJ2-7; TRBD1 aligns across 9 bases. V lost 5 bases, J lost 1 base, and 6 bases stayed unmatched. CDR1 and CDR2 (germline): SGHVS, FNYEAQ. The CDR3 spans 15 residues. Here the CDR3 reads CASSTRDRDSYEQYF. The CDR3, as DNA: TGTGCCAGCAGCACCCGGGACAGGGATTCCTACGAGCAGTACTTC.

The chain is built from TRBV6-4 and TRBJ2-1; 8 nucleotides match TRBD1. This CDR3 is built from 17 residues. The germline CDR1 and CDR2 sequences are MRHNA and SNTAGT. V trimming: 0 bases; J trimming: 8 bases; junction bases outside the gene matches: 12. CDR3 sequence: CASSDSGRDRRRDEQFF. For the CDR3, the DNA is TGTGCCAGCAGTGACTCGGGGCGGGACAGGAGGAGGGATGAGCAGTTCTTC.

The chain uses TRBV6-4 and TRBJ2-2; TRBD2 agrees at 7 bases. The length of the CDR3 is 15 residues. Germline V gene sequence: CDR1 MRHNA, CDR2 SNTAGT. The junction had 4 bases not matched to a gene; V was cut back by 5 bases and J by 1 base. DNA of the CDR3: TGTGCCAGCAGTACCGGGACTAAGAACACCGGGGAGCTGTTTTTT. This sequence encodes CASSTGTKNTGELFF.

In this sample, this clone turned up a few times. The chain is built from TRBV29-1 and TRBJ1-4; D gene ambiguous. The CDR3 totals 11 residues. V lost 7 bases, J lost 7 bases, and 10 bases lay in between. CDR1 is SQVTM and CDR2 is ANQGSEA in the germline V gene. The CDR3 protein is CSGERAEKLFF. The CDR3 DNA reads as TGCAGCGGAGAGAGGGCTGAAAAACTGTTTTTT.

This rearrangement joins TRBV28 to TRBJ2-3; no reliable D call. CDR3 length: 13 residues. Germline V CDR1 and CDR2: MDHEN, SYDVKM. The V end was cut by 8 bases, the J end by 4 bases, with 13 bases between. The CDR3 loop reads CASETSRADTQYF. The CDR3 bases are TGTGCCAGCGAGACGAGTCGGGCAGATACGCAGTATTTT.